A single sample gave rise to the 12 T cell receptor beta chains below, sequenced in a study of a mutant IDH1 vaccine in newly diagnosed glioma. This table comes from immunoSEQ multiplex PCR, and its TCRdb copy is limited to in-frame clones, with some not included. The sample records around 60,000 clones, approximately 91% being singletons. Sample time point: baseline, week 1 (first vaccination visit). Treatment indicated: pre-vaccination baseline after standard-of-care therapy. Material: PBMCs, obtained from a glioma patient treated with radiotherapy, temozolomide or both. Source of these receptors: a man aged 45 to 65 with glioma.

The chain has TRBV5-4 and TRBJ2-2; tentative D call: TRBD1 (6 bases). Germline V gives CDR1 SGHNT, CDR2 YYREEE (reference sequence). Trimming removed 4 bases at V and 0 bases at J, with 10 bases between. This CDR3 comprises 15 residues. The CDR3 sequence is CASSQQGPNTGELFF. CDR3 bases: TGTGCCAGCAGCCAGCAGGGGCCGAACACCGGGGAGCTGTTTTTT.

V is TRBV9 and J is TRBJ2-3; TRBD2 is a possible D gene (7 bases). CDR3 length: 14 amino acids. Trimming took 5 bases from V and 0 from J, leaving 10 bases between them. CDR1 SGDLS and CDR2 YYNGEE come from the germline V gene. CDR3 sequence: CASSRGGSTDTQYF. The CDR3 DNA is TGTGCCAGCAGTAGGGGGGGTAGCACAGATACGCAGTATTTT.

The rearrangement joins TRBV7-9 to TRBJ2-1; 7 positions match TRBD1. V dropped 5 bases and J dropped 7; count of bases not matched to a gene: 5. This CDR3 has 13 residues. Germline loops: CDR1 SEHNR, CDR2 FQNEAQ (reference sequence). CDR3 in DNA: TGTGCCAGCAGCGGGACAGCTAAGAATGAGCAGTTCTTC. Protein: CASSGTAKNEQFF.

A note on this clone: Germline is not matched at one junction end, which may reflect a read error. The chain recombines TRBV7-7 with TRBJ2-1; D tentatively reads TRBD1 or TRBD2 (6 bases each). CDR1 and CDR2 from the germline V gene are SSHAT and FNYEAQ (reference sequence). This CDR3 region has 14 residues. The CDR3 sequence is CASSLSSGAGEQFF. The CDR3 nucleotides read TGTGCTAGCAGCTTGTCTTCGGGGGCTGGTGAGCAGTTCTTC. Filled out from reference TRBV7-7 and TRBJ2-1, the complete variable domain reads GAGVSQSPRYKVTKRGQDVTLRCDPISSHATLYWYQQALGQGPEFLTYFNYEAQPDKSGLPSDRFSAERPEGSISTLTIQRTEQRDSAMYRCASSLSSGAGEQFFGPGTRLTVL.

As DNA, the CDR3 is TGTGCCAGCAGTGACGGGAGGGGCACGGAGACCCAGTACTTC. Translation gives CASSDGRGTETQYF. The chain combines TRBV2 with TRBJ2-5; 8 nucleotides agree with TRBD2. The germline V gene has CDR1 SNHLY and CDR2 FYNNEI. The CDR3 sequence is 14 residues long. The V segment lost 3 bases and the J segment 5 bases; nucleotides outside the gene matches: 5.

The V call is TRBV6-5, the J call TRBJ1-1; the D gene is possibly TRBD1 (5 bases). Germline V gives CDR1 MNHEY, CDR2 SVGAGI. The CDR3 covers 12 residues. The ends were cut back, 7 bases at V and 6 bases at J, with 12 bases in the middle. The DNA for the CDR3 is TGTGCCAGCAAGGACGGGGGTTCTGAAGCTTTCTTT. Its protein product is CASKDGGSEAFF.

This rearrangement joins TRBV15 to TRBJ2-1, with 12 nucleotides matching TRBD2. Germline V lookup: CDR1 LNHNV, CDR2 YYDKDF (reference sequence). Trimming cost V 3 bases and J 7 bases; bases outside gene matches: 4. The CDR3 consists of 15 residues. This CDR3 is CATSRVLAGGNEQFF. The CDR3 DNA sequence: TGTGCCACCAGCAGGGTACTAGCGGGAGGAAATGAGCAGTTCTTC.

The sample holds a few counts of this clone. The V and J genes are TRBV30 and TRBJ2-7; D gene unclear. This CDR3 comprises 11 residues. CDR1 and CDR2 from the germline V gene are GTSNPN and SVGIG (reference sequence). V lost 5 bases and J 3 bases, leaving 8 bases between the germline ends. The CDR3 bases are TGTGCCTGGGGACCCGGCTACGAGCAGTACTTC. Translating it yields CAWGPGYEQYF. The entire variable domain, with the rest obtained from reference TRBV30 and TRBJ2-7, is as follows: SQTIHQWPATLVQPVGSPLSLECTVEGTSNPNLYWYRQAAGRGLQLLFYSVGIGQISSEVPQNLSASRPQDRQFILSSKKLLLSDSGFYLCAWGPGYEQYFGPGTRLTVT.

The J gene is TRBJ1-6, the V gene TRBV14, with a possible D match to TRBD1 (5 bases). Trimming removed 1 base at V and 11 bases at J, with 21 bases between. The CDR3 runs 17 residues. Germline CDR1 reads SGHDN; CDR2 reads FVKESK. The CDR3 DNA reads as TGTGCCAGCAGCCAAGGGGGGGGTACTCCCCTTATGGCACCCCTCCACTTT. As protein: CASSQGGGTPLMAPLHF.

CDR3 amino acids: CASSLRETQYF. CDR3 sequence (DNA): TGTGCCAGCAGCTTAAGAGAGACCCAGTACTTC. The V gene is TRBV11-2, the J gene TRBJ2-5; D unresolved. Trimming removed 2 bases from V and 4 bases from J, with 2 bases in between. The CDR3 has 11 amino acids. Per the germline V gene, CDR1 is SGHAT and CDR2 is FQNNGV.

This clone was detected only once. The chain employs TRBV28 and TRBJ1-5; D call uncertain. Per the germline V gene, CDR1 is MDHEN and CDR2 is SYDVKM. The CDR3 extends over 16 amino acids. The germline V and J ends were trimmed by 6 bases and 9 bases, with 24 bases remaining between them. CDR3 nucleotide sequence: TGTGCCAGCAGGGCGGGAAACGTCCATTTCAGGCGGCCCCAGCATTTT. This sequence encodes CASRAGNVHFRRPQHF.

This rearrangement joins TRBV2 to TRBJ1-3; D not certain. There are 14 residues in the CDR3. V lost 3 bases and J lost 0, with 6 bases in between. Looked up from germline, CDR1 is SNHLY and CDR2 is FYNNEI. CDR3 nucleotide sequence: TGTGCCAGCAGTGATGGGAACTCTGGAAACACCATATATTTT. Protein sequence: CASSDGNSGNTIYF. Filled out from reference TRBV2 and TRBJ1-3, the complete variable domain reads EPEVTQTPSHQVTQMGQEVILRCVPISNHLYFYWYRQILGQKVEFLVSFYNNEISEKSEIFDDQFSVERPDGSNFTLKIRSTKLEDSAMYFCASSDGNSGNTIYFGEGSWLTVV.